This TCR beta chain is from a study of T cell changes during pregnancy in multiple sclerosis. Germline V gene data show CDR1 as SGHAT and CDR2 as FQNNGV. This CDR3 spans 15 amino acids. V gave up 1 base and J gave up 5 bases, with 12 bases separating them. Some clones are missing from TCRdb's copy, which holds only in-frame ones; the method was immunoSEQ multiplex PCR. The sample has about 80,000 clones, about 91% seen once. The chain couples TRBV11-2 to TRBJ2-1; tentative D call: TRBD2 (6 bases). The source is a female donor with multiple sclerosis, enrolled in a pregnancy study. The specimen was peripheral blood, collected before pregnancy. CDR3 protein: CASSLVTRGNNEQFF. The CDR3 nucleotides are TGTGCCAGCAGCTTAGTCACCCGGGGGAACAATGAGCAGTTCTTC.